This TCR beta chain was captured by sequencing in a study of vaccination and CD4 T cells after COVID-19. As for the study in general: Two of the convalescents were Hispanic, and the group consisted of six males and four females. Samples after vaccination came a median 72 days past dose two, ranging 14 to 241.

Germline V gene data show CDR1 as SGHTA and CDR2 as FQGTGA. Trimming at V came to 2 bases and at J to 7 bases, leaving 4 bases not matched to a gene. CDR3 length equals 13 residues. One entry per CDR3 protein, called by TCRdb with MiXCR from the PCR reads. Of about 19,000 distinct CDR3 sequences in the sample, around three fifths were seen once. Study-level results: The study found median SARS-CoV-2-reactive clonotypes rising from roughly 21 to 40, not significantly. Among those convalescent, a median 86.3% of reactive clones emerged solely post-vaccination.

As concerns this clonotype: Its specificity is unknown.

This TCR was sampled from a human donor who had recovered from COVID-19. Material: CD4+ T cells from blood, obtained after SARS-CoV-2 vaccination. V usage is TRBV7-3 and J usage is TRBJ1-1, with 7 nucleotides matching TRBD1. The CDR3: CASSLAGQNEAFF. DNA for the CDR3: TGTGCCAGCAGCTTAGCGGGACAGAATGAAGCTTTCTTT.